A selection of T cell receptor beta chains follows, all from one sample in a study of regulatory T cells in long-lasting Graves disease. TCRdb recomputed calls from the multiplex PCR reads with MiXCR, one row per CDR3 protein. The table lists about 300,000 distinct CDR3 sequences, 15% to 20% of them singletons. This specimen was peripheral blood mononuclear cells (PBMCs), taken at new diagnosis, from a patient treated with antithyroid drugs. These receptors were collected from a female donor with Graves disease. The CDR3 runs from the conserved cysteine through the conserved F or W. Fields, in order: D gene, clone size, V gene, J gene, CDR3 DNA, CDR3 protein. D genes are given only for firm matches. Some rows mark clone size as missing; the rest say once, few, many or name a class of expanded clone.

D gene: NA
clone size: NA
V gene: TRBV12-3/TRBV12-4
J gene: TRBJ1-4
CDR3 DNA: TGTGCCAGCAGTTATACCCGAGGGATTGAAAAACTGTTTTTT
CDR3 protein: CASSYTRGIEKLFF

D gene: NA
clone size: many
V gene: TRBV2
J gene: TRBJ1-4
CDR3 DNA: TGTGCCAGCAGTGAAGGTGCAGGGGTTGAAAAACTGTTTTTT
CDR3 protein: CASSEGAGVEKLFF

D gene: NA
clone size: NA
V gene: TRBV11-2
J gene: TRBJ2-7
CDR3 DNA: TGTGCCAGCAGTCCCAGGGGCGCCTCCTCCTACGAGCAGTACTTC
CDR3 protein: CASSPRGASSYEQYF

D gene: NA
clone size: few
V gene: TRBV9
J gene: TRBJ2-3
CDR3 DNA: TGTGCCAGCAGCGGAGGGACGTTGGGAATTTACACAGATACGCAGTATTTT
CDR3 protein: CASSGGTLGIYTDTQYF

D gene: NA
clone size: once
V gene: TRBV29-1
J gene: TRBJ2-2
CDR3 DNA: TGCAGCGTCCAAAACCCCGTAACGAACACCGGGGAGCTGTTTTTT
CDR3 protein: CSVQNPVTNTGELFF

D gene: NA
clone size: NA
V gene: TRBV7-9
J gene: TRBJ2-5
CDR3 DNA: TGTGCCAGCAGCCAAATCGGGGGCCGGGAGACCCAGTACTTC
CDR3 protein: CASSQIGGRETQYF

D gene: NA
clone size: few
V gene: TRBV5-6
J gene: TRBJ2-1
CDR3 DNA: TGTGCCAGCAGCTTAGTAGTGGGAGAAAAGGGCGAGCAGTTCTTC
CDR3 protein: CASSLVVGEKGEQFF

D gene: NA
clone size: many
V gene: TRBV6-5
J gene: TRBJ2-5
CDR3 DNA: TGTGCCAGCAGTTACCGGACGCTCAGCGCGTACCAAGAGACCCAGTACTTC
CDR3 protein: CASSYRTLSAYQETQYF

D gene: NA
clone size: many
V gene: TRBV18
J gene: TRBJ2-5
CDR3 DNA: TGTGCCAGCTCACCACGAGGGATCGGGGAGACCCAGTACTTC
CDR3 protein: CASSPRGIGETQYF

D gene: NA
clone size: many
V gene: TRBV12-3/TRBV12-4
J gene: TRBJ2-3
CDR3 DNA: TGTGCCAGCACCCGGACTGCTAGCACAGATACGCAGTATTTT
CDR3 protein: CASTRTASTDTQYF